A single sample gave rise to the 14 T cell receptor beta chains below, sequenced in a study of blood T cell repertoires in COVID-19 (dated by TCRdb to between 2020 and 2021). To prepare the library, the immunoSEQ multiplex PCR assay was applied. The source is immuneACCESS, and TCRdb retained only in-frame sequences with V and J called. Part of the clones is not carried over; for the studies checked, unresolved V genes explain less than half of this, and the remainder is unexplained. A total of 500,000 or so clones appear in this sample, roughly 90% of them only once. The top ten hold about 0.75% of the sample. Material: PBMCs or T cells enriched from blood (not recorded which). Receptor source: a woman aged 18-30 years who had recovered from COVID-19.

This chain's CDR3 is CSASRGLGKNIQYF. DNA for the CDR3: TGCAGTGCTAGTAGAGGGCTGGGCAAAAACATTCAGTACTTC. The chain has TRBV20-1 and TRBJ2-4; D is perhaps TRBD2 (5 bases). The CDR3 totals 14 residues. Germline CDR1 and CDR2: DFQATT and SNEGSKA (reference sequence). Trimming left V 3 bases short and J 3 bases short, with 12 bases between.

J is TRBJ2-2 and V is TRBV6-6; a weak D match, TRBD2 (6 bases). Trimming removed 6 bases from V and 2 bases from J, with 19 bases in between. Germline CDR1 and CDR2: MNHNY and SVGAGI (reference sequence). The CDR3 sequence is 17 residues long. CDR3 protein: CASSRFLANSNTGELFF. DNA for the CDR3: TGTGCCAGCAGCCGATTCCTAGCGAACAGTAACACCGGGGAGCTGTTTTTT.

This chain connects TRBV28 to TRBJ2-2; D may be TRBD2 (6 bases). Trimming cost V 6 bases and J 6 bases, with 23 bases left between them. This CDR3 contains 17 residues. CDR1 is MDHEN and CDR2 is SYDVKM in the germline V gene. In nucleotides, the CDR3 is TGTGCCAGCAGGCTACGCCGGGGGAAGGGTATTCCCGGGGAGCTGTTTTTT. Translating it yields CASRLRRGKGIPGELFF.

This clone was seen more than once but under ten times. The chain couples TRBV4-1 to TRBJ1-6; D possibly corresponds to TRBD1 (5 bases). This CDR3 has 15 amino acids. CDR1 and CDR2 from the germline V gene are MGHRA and YSYEKL. Trimming took 0 bases from V and 6 from J, leaving 9 bases between them. The CDR3: CASSQERQPNSPLHF. The CDR3 DNA reads as TGCGCCAGCAGCCAAGAACGACAGCCTAATTCACCCCTCCACTTT.

The CDR3 region has the DNA TGTGCCAGCAGTTACTCGAATAGAGGGATGGAGACCCAGTACTTC. Translation: CASSYSNRGMETQYF. The chain couples TRBV6-5 to TRBJ2-5; possible D gene TRBD2, 5 bases. V was trimmed by 0 bases and J by 5 bases, leaving 13 bases between them. This CDR3 is built from 15 residues. The germline V gene encodes CDR1 MNHEY and CDR2 SVGAGI.

This chain joins TRBV29-1 and TRBJ2-7, with TRBD1 matching over 8 bases. CDR3 length equals 14 residues. The germline V gene has CDR1 SQVTM and CDR2 ANQGSEA. With V trimmed by 5 bases and J by 4 bases, 10 bases remained unmatched. CDR3 residues: CSVPNPGQEYEQYF. The CDR3 bases are TGCAGCGTTCCGAACCCGGGACAGGAGTACGAGCAGTACTTC.

The chain couples TRBV9 to TRBJ2-2; a weak D match, TRBD1 (7 bases). The V end lost 3 bases, the J end lost 0 bases, and 12 bases lay between the germline ends. Germline V gene data show CDR1 as SGDLS and CDR2 as YYNGEE. The CDR3 runs to 16 residues. In DNA, the CDR3 is TGTGCCAGCAGCGCTGGGGGGACAGCGAACACCGGGGAGCTGTTTTTT. Residues: CASSAGGTANTGELFF.

V and J are TRBV5-1 and TRBJ1-4; 7 nucleotides agree with TRBD1. CDR3 size: 15 residues. The J segment lost 7 bases and the V segment lost 4 bases, leaving 10 bases of the junction unmatched. Germline assignment: CDR1 SGHRS and CDR2 YFSETQ. The CDR3 DNA reads as TGCGCCAGCAGCCTGTACGGGACAGACAGTGAAAAACTGTTTTTT. Protein: CASSLYGTDSEKLFF. The full variable domain, its missing parts supplied by reference TRBV5-1 and TRBJ1-4, is KAGVTQTPRYLIKTRGQQVTLSCSPISGHRSVSWYQQTPGQGLQFLFEYFSETQRNKGNFPGRFSGRQFSNSRSEMNVSTLELGDSALYLCASSLYGTDSEKLFFGSGTQLSVL.

This rearrangement joins TRBV5-1 to TRBJ2-1; 7 bases are shared with TRBD2. The CDR3 covers 16 residues. The V gene end was trimmed by 4 bases and the J gene end by 2 bases; junction bases not matched to a gene: 9. Germline V CDR1 and CDR2: SGHRS, YFSETQ. CDR3 in DNA: TGCGCCAGCAGCCCCTCTAGCGGCCTAACCTACAATGAGCAGTTCTTC. It encodes CASSPSSGLTYNEQFF. Full variable domain (outside the CDR3, taken from reference TRBV5-1 and TRBJ2-1): KAGVTQTPRYLIKTRGQQVTLSCSPISGHRSVSWYQQTPGQGLQFLFEYFSETQRNKGNFPGRFSGRQFSNSRSEMNVSTLELGDSALYLCASSPSSGLTYNEQFFGPGTRLTVL.

This clone was recorded only once. The chain employs TRBV10-3 and TRBJ1-2; 8 bases align to TRBD1. In germline, CDR1 is ENHRY, CDR2 SYGVKD. V lost 3 bases to trimming and J lost 6 bases; unmatched junction nucleotides: 12. The CDR3 is 16 amino acids. The CDR3 DNA sequence: TGTGCCATCAGTGATGCCGGGCCGACAGGGGATGATGGCTACACCTTC. Amino acid sequence: CAISDAGPTGDDGYTF.

The chain combines TRBV13 with TRBJ1-3; D remains ambiguous. V shed 5 bases and J shed 0 bases, with 11 bases lying between them. This CDR3 spans 15 amino acids. In germline, CDR1 is PRHDT, CDR2 FYEKMQ (reference sequence). The CDR3 coding sequence is TGTGCCAGCAGCGCCCGGGAACCCTCTGGAAACACCATATATTTT. It specifies CASSAREPSGNTIYF.

The table lists this clone with a few counts. This chain uses TRBV30 with TRBJ2-1; TRBD2 aligns across 14 bases. The length of the CDR3 is 15 residues. Losses at the gene ends were 2 bases for V and 9 bases for J; bases not matched to a gene: 6. Germline V lookup: CDR1 GTSNPN, CDR2 SVGIG (reference sequence). CDR3 region: CAWSRLAGGRGEQFF. As DNA, the CDR3 is TGTGCCTGGAGTCGACTAGCGGGGGGGCGAGGTGAGCAGTTCTTC. Full variable domain (outside the CDR3, taken from reference TRBV30 and TRBJ2-1): SQTIHQWPATLVQPVGSPLSLECTVEGTSNPNLYWYRQAAGRGLQLLFYSVGIGQISSEVPQNLSASRPQDRQFILSSKKLLLSDSGFYLCAWSRLAGGRGEQFFGPGTRLTVL.

V is TRBV12-5 and J is TRBJ1-5, with D unclear. The CDR3 has 14 residues. Trimming took 1 base from V and 9 from J, leaving 13 bases between them. Germline loops: CDR1 LGHNT, CDR2 FRNRAP. DNA for the CDR3: TGTGCTAGTGGTTTGGCGGGTCTTACTGGGCCCCAGCATTTT. It codes for CASGLAGLTGPQHF.

This sequence joins TRBV6-5 and TRBJ1-2, with 7 bases that match TRBD1. CDR1 is MNHEY and CDR2 is SVGAGI in the germline V gene. The V gene end was trimmed by 5 bases and the J gene end by 6 bases; junction bases not matched to a gene: 6. CDR3 size: 13 residues. This CDR3 reads CASSLQGRNGYTF. The CDR3 DNA sequence: TGTGCCAGCAGTCTACAGGGGAGGAATGGCTACACCTTC.